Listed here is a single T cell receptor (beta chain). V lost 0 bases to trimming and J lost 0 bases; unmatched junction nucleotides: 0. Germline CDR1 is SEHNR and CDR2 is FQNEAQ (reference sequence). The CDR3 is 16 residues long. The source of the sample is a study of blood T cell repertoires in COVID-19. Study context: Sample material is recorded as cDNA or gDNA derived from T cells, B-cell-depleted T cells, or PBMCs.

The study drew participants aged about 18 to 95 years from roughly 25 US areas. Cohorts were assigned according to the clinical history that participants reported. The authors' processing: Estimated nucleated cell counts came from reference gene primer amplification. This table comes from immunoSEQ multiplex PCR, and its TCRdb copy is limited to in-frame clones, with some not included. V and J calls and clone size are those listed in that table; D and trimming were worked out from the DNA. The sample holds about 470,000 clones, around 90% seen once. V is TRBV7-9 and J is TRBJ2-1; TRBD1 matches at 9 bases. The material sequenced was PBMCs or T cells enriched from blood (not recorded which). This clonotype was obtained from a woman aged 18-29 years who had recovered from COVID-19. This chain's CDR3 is CASSLATGGSYNEQFF. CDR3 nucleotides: TGTGCCAGCAGCTTAGCGACAGGGGGCTCCTACAATGAGCAGTTCTTC.